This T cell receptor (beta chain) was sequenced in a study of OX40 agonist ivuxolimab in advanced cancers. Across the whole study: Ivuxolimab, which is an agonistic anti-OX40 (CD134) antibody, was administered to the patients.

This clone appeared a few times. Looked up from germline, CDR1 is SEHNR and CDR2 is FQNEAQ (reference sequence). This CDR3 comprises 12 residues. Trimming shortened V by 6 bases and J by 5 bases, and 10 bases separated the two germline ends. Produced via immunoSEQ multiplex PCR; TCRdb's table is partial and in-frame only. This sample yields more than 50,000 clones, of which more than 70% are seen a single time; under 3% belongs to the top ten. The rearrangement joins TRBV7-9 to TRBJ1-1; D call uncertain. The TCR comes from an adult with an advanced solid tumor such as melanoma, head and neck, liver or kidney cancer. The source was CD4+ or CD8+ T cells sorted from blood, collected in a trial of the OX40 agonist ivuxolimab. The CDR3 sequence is CASSYWRTEAFF. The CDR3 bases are TGTGCCAGCAGTTACTGGCGGACTGAAGCTTTCTTT.